This T cell receptor beta chain appears in the sequencing data of a study of CD8 T cells in ankylosing spondylitis (dated by TCRdb to the late 2010s). With regard to the full study: To find TCR variants linked to disease, the study profiled T cell receptor beta repertoires in ankylosing spondylitis patients and healthy donors. The full study cohort was made up of over 20 ankylosing spondylitis patients and around 100 healthy donors. Samples of peripheral blood were taken, and for ankylosing spondylitis patients, synovial fluid was collected as well.

The listed sequencing device is Illumina HiSeq 2500. Quantitative 5'-RACE with molecular barcodes was the method used to prepare the TCR beta libraries. In the original analysis: A new computational method based on a probabilistic model of VDJ rearrangement was used to identify disease-linked TCR variants. The public reads were quality trimmed at Q25 with fastp and then assembled into clones with MiXCR by TCRdb, keeping productive beta chains. Rows with one shared CDR3 protein collapse into an entry with the most common genes and DNA. Here the V and J calls rest on TCRdb's processing, not on the authors' analysis. In this sample the table shows 650,000 to 800,000 distinct CDR3 sequences, 15% to 20% of which occur a single time. Under 20% of the sample goes to the ten largest clones. Overall study outcomes, separate from this receptor: Some motif variants had previously been reported in the synovial fluid and blood of reactive arthritis patients, which suggests shared mechanisms of disease initiation. A TCR beta motif of eight highly homologous amino acid variants appeared characteristic of blood from ankylosing spondylitis patients. According to the report, matched synovial fluid samples from ankylosing spondylitis patients were significantly enriched for the disease-linked clones. In peripheral blood, the disease-linked clones were found at relatively low frequencies and had a CD8+ phenotype.

On this clonotype: Its antigen remains unidentified. No much larger clone is present one base from it, and per-base qualities are unavailable.

The receptor was isolated from a male donor with ankylosing spondylitis. Sequencing was done on a sample of blood, either unsorted or a sorted T cell fraction (not recorded which).

The DNA reads TGTGCCAGCAGCCAAGTTGAAGGGGAGACCCAGTACTTC. The resulting protein is CASSQVEGETQYF. This chain is built from TRBV4-2 and TRBJ2-5, with no confident D gene call. In the germline V gene, CDR1 corresponds to LGHNA and CDR2 to YNFKEQ. V is pared back by 1 base and J by 5 bases, with 8 bases lying between the germline termini. There are 13 amino acids in the CDR3, from cysteine to phenylalanine inclusive. Solely the CDR3 DNA is kept, with 39 bases framed from the first base.